The 2 T cell receptor beta chains in this list originate from one sample, sequenced in a study of cytomegalovirus exposure and HLA in healthy donors. This PCR relied on a set of 60 Vbeta primers and 13 Jbeta primers. Sequenced by immunoSEQ multiplex PCR; TCRdb stores in-frame clones only, minus some. This sample has some 110,000 clones, with more than 70% found just once. Material: PBMCs. The receptors come from a man between 50 and 59 years old in good health and CMV-seropositive.

CDR3 amino acids: CASSRTGAAAEKLFF. CDR3 in DNA: TGTGCCAGCTCACGTACAGGGGCCGCCGCGGAAAAACTGTTTTTT. The J gene is TRBJ1-4, the V gene TRBV18; 7 nucleotides align to TRBD1. Unmatched junction bases numbered 10, after V lost 4 bases and J lost 8 bases. Germline V gives CDR1 KGHSH, CDR2 LQKENI. This CDR3 has 15 amino acids.

V and J are TRBV6-1 and TRBJ2-5; D not certain. The CDR3 is made up of 12 amino acids. The germline V gene has CDR1 MNHNS and CDR2 SASEGT. Trimming shortened V by 5 bases and J by 8 bases, and 12 bases separated the two germline ends. This CDR3 is CASSSLQVTQYF. CDR3 sequence (DNA): TGTGCCAGCAGTAGTTTACAAGTAACCCAGTACTTC.